This section outlines one T cell receptor (beta chain) sequence together with its context. Its specific antigen is unknown. Base qualities are not provided; no much larger clone lies one nucleotide away. Sequences LNHDA (CDR1) and SQIVND (CDR2) are obtained from the germline V gene (reference sequence). Relative to germline, V is 3 bases shorter and J is 6 bases shorter, with 11 bases between their ends. The CDR3, from cysteine to phenylalanine, totals 13 residues. The sequence is cut down to CDR3 DNA, 39 bases in frame from base 1. The library relied on the immunoSEQ multiplex PCR assay. A mixture of 60 forward primers for TCR Vbeta segments and 13 reverse primers for TCR Jbeta segments was used in the multiplex PCR. The CDR3 region of rearranged TCR beta genes was amplified from genomic DNA with a multiplex PCR assay. The amplified TCR beta libraries were sequenced on the Illumina HiSeq System as 87-base-pair reads. Processing in the source paper ran as follows. Across the 670 or so repertoires, a later analysis counted 60 million to 90 million unique TCR beta chains, some 11 million of which were shared by at least two donors. Raw reads were error-corrected and collapsed into unique sequences with a nearest-neighbor algorithm that merged closely related sequences to remove PCR and sequencing errors. V, D and J gene segments were assigned by aligning CDR3 sequences to IMGT reference sequences. Each retained sequence needed at least a six-nucleotide match to both a V gene segment and a J gene segment. A rearrangement counted as productive if the CDR3 had no stop codons and remained in frame with V and J, and every other rearrangement counted as non-productive. Following IMGT convention, CDR3 was defined as the stretch from the second conserved V-encoded cysteine to the conserved J-encoded phenylalanine. The earlier analysis of approximately 590 of the donors excluded any sequence lacking an unambiguous match to a single V gene segment. An earlier analysis of a few hundred of the donors called V segments functional above 56.7% productive rearrangements and segregating when the between-donor standard deviation exceeded 5%. A statistical classification framework was developed to diagnose cytomegalovirus status using the catalog of TCR beta chain sequences. V and J gene assignment, in a later analysis, came from comparing TCR nucleotide sequences with IMGT/GENE-DB human TR gene sequences. The TCRdist pipeline was used in a later analysis to assign CDR3 sequences and most-parsimonious VDJ recombination scenarios. In a later analysis, every TCR beta chain was defined by the combination of its CDR3 amino acid sequence and its V-gene family, and reads without a unique V-gene family were dropped. To address suspected cross-contamination and a sequencing artifact, a later analysis removed some 620 highly shared, low-generation-probability nucleotide sequences. In a later analysis, a clonal expansion index was calculated for each public chain from normalized within-repertoire ranks of inferred template counts. In a later analysis, generation probabilities were computed with a VDJ recombination model fitted to out-of-frame rearrangements, and the resulting probabilities were checked against IGoR. In a later analysis, hypergeometric tests were used to score TCR-TCR, TCR-HLA and TCR-CMV co-occurrence, with a repertoire-size bias correction applied to TCR pairs. False discovery rates were estimated in a later analysis by permuting HLA or CMV assignments 20 times. A later analysis grouped co-occurring TCRs with DBSCAN, adding TCRdist sequence similarity when clustering within HLA-allele-positive subsets. For co-occurrence clustering, repertoires with fewer than 30,000 or more than 120,000 public chains were excluded, along with a handful of repertoires with anomalous nucleotide sharing. TCRdb carries this immuneACCESS record with in-frame sequences only. Its versions omit some clonotypes, under half of them owing to an unresolved V gene in the studies checked, with the rest unexplained. The DNA was the basis for D and trimming; V, J and clone size are from that table. The sample contains 130,000 to 150,000 clones, over 60% of them found a single time. Clones ranked in the top ten supply 1.5% to 2% of the sample.

This entry is derived from a study of cytomegalovirus exposure and HLA in healthy donors (TCRdb year 2017). Broadly, across the study: In an earlier analysis of under 750 of the donors, 276 Gb of sequence data and 90 million to 120 million unique TCR beta sequences from 180 million or so T cells were reported. Both class I and class II loci were covered by HLA typing, at four-digit resolution. A later genetic analysis took genome-wide SNP genotypes for about 55% of the 666 donors and used that subset as a discovery cohort. All discovery cohort repertoires had been generated using a single sequencing platform. In a later analysis, previously published TCR beta repertoires from 550 to 750 donors were re-analyzed and high-resolution HLA genotyping was added so that TCR occurrence patterns could be studied. On average, over 200,000 unique TCR beta nucleotide sequences were sequenced per donor among more than 350 genotyped donors of the cohort, with roughly 18% of those sequences being non-productive. Along with the approximately 700-subject first cohort, a separate validation cohort of over a hundred different subjects was used. In an earlier analysis of around 540 of the donors, high-throughput TCR beta sequencing was used to judge whether each TCR beta V gene segment behaved as functional or pseudogenic. The later analysis used no new phenotypic data to find candidate immune exposures, relying instead on TCR beta sequences and their occurrence across donors. Around 320 gigabases of sequencing data and 70 million to 85 million unique TCR sequences were included in an early release covering about 700 HLA-typed donors. The T cell repertoires of several hundred subjects were profiled by immunosequencing and related to cytomegalovirus serostatus. Donor age, sex, ethnicity and CMV serostatus were compiled alongside the repertoire data. The number of typed donors differed by locus: 629-630 for A, B, C, DRB1 and DQB1; some 500 for DQA1; 606 for DPA1; and some 430 for DPB1. Because of strong linkage in the cohort, roughly five DR-DQ haplotypes were treated as single units for association and clustering. The genetic ancestry cluster associated with self-reported Caucasian donors included 81% of the roughly 400 genotyped donors. The study was designed to test whether signatures of past pathogen exposure could be identified by cataloging public T cell receptors. High-throughput TCR immunosequencing, statistical association of individual TCRs with disease status, and machine learning were combined to predict cytomegalovirus infection status.

The cohort comprised 666 healthy bone marrow donors. Cohort members were all nominally healthy when sampled, although unrecorded immune exposures were likely present. The donor tested CMV seronegative, placing the donor among the roughly 400 seronegative members of the cohort. Every donor gave a peripheral blood sample, and the peripheral blood mononuclear cells from that sample were used for TCR beta sequencing. The Qiagen DNeasy Blood Extraction Kit was used to extract genomic DNA from the blood cell samples. Study-level results and caveats: Some IMGT-functional V segments, including TRBV6-2 and TRBV6-3, could not be distinguished by the 87-base-pair reads and were therefore excluded. Presence/absence analyses assumed roughly uniform sequencing depth across donors, an assumption that may not hold. A further reported finding was that TCR beta sequences accurately predicted the HLA-A and HLA-B alleles for most subjects in the first cohort. Compared with the roughly 700-donor mean, donors in an Asian-associated ancestry cluster had fewer N-insertions in productive TCRs, according to a later genetic analysis. Because counts were too low, roughly 17 rarely observed V segments, including chromosome 9 orphons, were left out of the earlier analysis of about 620 of the donors. Linkage disequilibrium might explain the correlated functional status among segregating V segments, but an unknown experimental factor could not be ruled out. Most TCR sequences were observed very rarely across donors, whereas some public TCRs were present in many individuals. The only immune exposure information available for the cohort was CMV serostatus. The classifier was reported to diagnose cytomegalovirus status with high specificity and sensitivity in both the original and validation cohorts. This cohort had only TCR beta chains sequenced, and the lack of alpha or paired-chain data limited which features could be detected. A cluster of highly shared sequence variants was judged likely to represent a technical artifact of the sequencing pipeline. Strong co-occurrence of HLA alleles, especially DR and DQ, made assigning TCR associations to individual alleles difficult. A later analysis found that most CMV-associated TCR beta chains appeared HLA-restricted, with HLA associations seemingly driven largely by CMV exposure. At a false discovery rate of 0.05, a later analysis linked some 17,000 TCR beta sequences to specific HLA alleles. Compared with equally common non-associated chains, HLA-associated TCR beta chains in a later analysis were more clonally expanded and had lower generation probabilities. In a later analysis, several top co-occurrence clusters were reported to appear linked to parvovirus B19, influenza, CMV and Epstein-Barr virus. An earlier analysis of approximately 570 of the donors showed that most TCR beta V segments appeared in productive rearrangements either about 87% or about 30% of the time, which broadly matched IMGT annotations. In a later analysis, the rate of TCR association differed among HLA loci, with DRB1 alleles having the most associated TCRs and HLA-C alleles having the fewest. The study gave a list of 150 to 200 TCR beta chains associated with cytomegalovirus. In vitro tests confirmed that a few of the cytomegalovirus-associated TCR beta chains recognize cytomegalovirus antigens. Because some donors lacked HLA typing at each locus, the association tests relied only on the typed subset. The authors suggested that the approach could potentially be extended to other disease states and immunological phenotypes. A later genetic analysis associated a missense DCLRE1C variant with V-gene and J-gene trimming of TCR beta chains, and an independent cohort replicated the association.

The sequence derives from a woman aged 25 to 39 in good health and CMV-seronegative. The sample comprised PBMCs. The V and J genes are TRBV19 and TRBJ1-1, and possibly TRBD1, on 5 matching bases. The CDR3 protein is CASSMGGGAEAFF. The base sequence is TGTGCCAGTAGTATGGGCGGGGGTGCTGAAGCTTTCTTT.